This T cell receptor beta chain was retrieved from a study of T-cell memory formation after mild COVID-19. Study-wide background: The study found TCR clusters largely donor specific.

TCRdb itself ran the 5' RACE reads through MiXCR, one entry per CDR3 protein. The sample has roughly 600,000 distinct CDR3 sequences; 15% to 20% are singletons. This clonotype was detected a few times. What it binds is unknown. Whole-study findings and limits: Among CD4+ contracting clones, most were CM and EM, and CD8+ ones EMRA. That cross-reactive memory joined was suggested by some responding clones appearing in pre-infection memory.

After removal of 2 bases from V and 2 bases from J, the junction contained 9 bases not matched to a gene. The CDR3 is made up of 18 amino acids. Germline V lookup: CDR1 MNHNS, CDR2 SASEGT. The TCR originated in an adult woman who had mild COVID-19 (a few samples of this study predate the infection). Cell type and time point are not known. The chain carries TRBV6-1 and TRBJ2-1; 10 positions match TRBD2. Material: PBMCs or a T cell subset sorted from them (not recorded which). Written as DNA, the CDR3 is TGTGCCAGCAGTGAACGGAGCGGGGGGGCCCGAGCCTACAATGAGCAGTTCTTC. Translating it yields CASSERSGGARAYNEQFF.